These 9 T cell receptor beta chains originate from one sample sequenced in a study of cytomegalovirus exposure and HLA in healthy donors. Both 60 Vbeta primers and 13 Jbeta primers went into the PCR. The table came from immunoSEQ multiplex PCR; TCRdb's copy has only in-frame clones and leaves some out. The repertoire has under 200,000 clones, approximately 83% of them found once; the top ten carry roughly 10%. Material: PBMCs. Receptor source: a man aged 18 to 30 in good health and CMV-seropositive.

The chain employs TRBV7-2 and TRBJ2-5; TRBD2 agrees at 10 bases. CDR3 length: 17 residues. Per the germline V gene, CDR1 is SGHTA and CDR2 is FQGNSA. The trim removed 1 base at V and 4 bases at J, leaving 9 bases unmatched. The CDR3 coding sequence is TGTGCCAGCAGCTTAGGTCCTAGCGGGGGAGGGGGAGAGACCCAGTACTTC. Protein product: CASSLGPSGGGGETQYF.

CDR3 nucleotides: TGTGCCAGTAGTCAACCCCGAGGGCAGGGGTGGATCTATGGCTACACCTTC. Amino acid sequence: CASSQPRGQGWIYGYTF. The genes are TRBV19 and TRBJ1-2, with a tentative D call TRBD1 (6 bases). The CDR3 loop spans 17 amino acids. Germline assignment: CDR1 LNHDA and CDR2 SQIVND (reference sequence). The ends were cut back, 5 bases at V and 4 bases at J, with 23 bases in the middle.

This clone came up a few times. The chain couples TRBV7-9 to TRBJ1-4; D is unresolved. CDR1 and CDR2 from the germline V gene are SEHNR and FQNEAQ (reference sequence). Between the trimmed V and J ends, which lost 1 base and 5 bases, there was a span of 8 bases. This CDR3 contains 14 residues. The CDR3 DNA sequence: TGTGCCAGCAGCTTAGAGCGACTAAATGAAAAACTGTTTTTT. It translates to CASSLERLNEKLFF.

The chain couples TRBV5-4 to TRBJ2-7; 8 bases agree with TRBD2. V shed 0 bases, J shed 2 bases, and the junction held 4 bases outside the gene matches. The CDR3 is 15 residues long. Per germline, CDR1 SGHNT and CDR2 YYREEE (reference sequence). The CDR3 nucleotides read TGTGCCAGCAGCTTGGTGGGACTAGGGACCTACGAGCAGTACTTC. As protein: CASSLVGLGTYEQYF.

The gene calls are TRBV11-2 and TRBJ2-1; 11 bases align to TRBD2. The CDR3 consists of 17 residues. The germline CDR1 and CDR2 sequences are SGHAT and FQNNGV. The V segment lost 4 bases and the J segment 9 bases; nucleotides outside the gene matches: 14. CDR3 DNA: TGTGCCAGCAGCTCCCTCTTAGCGGGGGGGCCTATTGTTGAGCAGTTCTTC. The encoded protein is CASSSLLAGGPIVEQFF. Using reference TRBV11-2 and TRBJ2-1 for the parts outside the CDR3, the full variable domain is EAGVAQSPRYKIIEKRQSVAFWCNPISGHATLYWYQQILGQGPKLLIQFQNNGVVDDSQLPKDRFSAERLKGVDSTLKIQPAKLEDSAVYLCASSSLLAGGPIVEQFFGPGTRLTVL.

This clone was seen just once. This chain links TRBV7-3 with TRBJ2-3, with 10 bases matching TRBD2. V shed 4 bases, J shed 8 bases, and the junction held 9 bases outside the gene matches. Germline loops: CDR1 SGHTA, CDR2 FQGTGA. The CDR3 has 15 residues. Written as DNA, the CDR3 is TGTGCCAGCAGCTACCTAGCGGGGGTCCGGAGTACGCAGTATTTT. Translating gives CASSYLAGVRSTQYF.

The gene calls are TRBV2 and TRBJ1-5; D is unclear. CDR3 length equals 18 residues. The V end lost 2 bases, the J end lost 5 bases, and 22 bases lay between the germline ends. Per germline, CDR1 SNHLY and CDR2 FYNNEI. The CDR3 region is CASSESSRASGSDQPQHF. DNA for the CDR3: TGTGCCAGCAGTGAATCGTCCCGGGCATCGGGATCTGATCAGCCCCAGCATTTT. Combining the CDR3 with reference TRBV2 and TRBJ1-5 gives the whole variable domain EPEVTQTPSHQVTQMGQEVILRCVPISNHLYFYWYRQILGQKVEFLVSFYNNEISEKSEIFDDQFSVERPDGSNFTLKIRSTKLEDSAMYFCASSESSRASGSDQPQHFGDGTRLSIL.

The chain uses TRBV29-1 and TRBJ1-1; maybe TRBD1 (5 bases). Germline V gene data show CDR1 as SQVTM and CDR2 as ANQGSEA. This CDR3 contains 12 residues. Trimming shortened V by 4 bases and J by 6 bases, and 12 bases separated the two germline ends. The CDR3 region is CSVGRVGAEAFF. DNA of the CDR3: TGCAGCGTTGGCAGGGTAGGGGCTGAAGCTTTCTTT.

V is TRBV25-1 and J is TRBJ2-3, with D uncertain. Germline values: CDR1 MGHDK, CDR2 SYGVNS. This CDR3 contains 13 residues. Trimming left V 3 bases short and J 5 bases short, with 9 bases between. CDR3 protein: CASSDPYLDTQYF. CDR3 nucleotide sequence: TGTGCCAGCAGTGACCCCTATTTAGATACGCAGTATTTT.